The clone carrying this T cell receptor (beta chain) has just one count. The entry originates in a study of cytomegalovirus exposure and HLA in healthy donors. Germline V gene data show CDR1 as ENHRY and CDR2 as SYGVKD. Germline trimming cut 6 bases from V and 3 bases from J; bases unmatched to any gene: 12. This CDR3 is built from 17 residues. The PCR employed 60 Vbeta primers together with 13 Jbeta primers. TCRdb's copy holds only in-frame clones and misses some; the assay was immunoSEQ multiplex PCR. The sample includes over 130,000 clones, 88% seen only once; the top ten take about 0.51%. The sequence was obtained from a woman between 35 and 50 years old in good health and CMV-seronegative. The rearrangement joins TRBV10-3 to TRBJ2-7; 12 positions agree with TRBD2. The sample was PBMCs. DNA for the CDR3: TGTGCCATCAGCCCCACTAGCGGGAGGAGTCAGGACTACGAGCAGTACTTC. This translates into CAISPTSGRSQDYEQYF.